The 21 T cell receptor beta chains presented below share a single source sample, sequenced in a study of T cells in Graves' hyperthyroidism and ophthalmopathy. TCR beta CDR3 sequences were amplified from RNA transcripts. HTBI primers were employed in a first-round RT-PCR of the TCR CDR3. TCRdb processed the multiplex PCR reads anew with MiXCR; each CDR3 protein has one entry. The sample yields 490,000 or so distinct CDR3 sequences, around 16% seen once. The sequenced material came from blood. The receptor set was obtained from a woman younger than 45 with Graves' ophthalmopathy.

The chain joins TRBV4-2 to TRBJ2-5; 7 nucleotides align to TRBD2. Trimming at V came to 0 bases and at J to 4 bases, leaving 8 bases not matched to a gene. The CDR3 totals 16 residues. Looked up from germline, CDR1 is LGHNA and CDR2 is YNFKEQ. The CDR3 spells CASSQELGEGPETQYF. CDR3 in DNA: TGTGCCAGCAGCCAAGAATTGGGGGAGGGCCCAGAGACCCAGTACTTC.

This clonotype was observed at least ten times. The chain is built from TRBV28 and TRBJ2-3; 14 nucleotides align to TRBD2. Trimming at V came to 3 bases and at J to 1 base, leaving 6 bases not matched to a gene. The CDR3 length is 18 residues. CDR1 and CDR2 (germline): MDHEN, SYDVKM. CDR3 nucleotides: TGTGCCAGCAGTTTCAGACTAGCGGGAGGGGAGGGCACAGATACGCAGTATTTT. Its translation: CASSFRLAGGEGTDTQYF. Using reference TRBV28 and TRBJ2-3 for the parts outside the CDR3, the full variable domain is DVKVTQSSRYLVKRTGEKVFLECVQDMDHENMFWYRQDPGLGLRLIYFSYDVKMKEKGDIPEGYSVSREKKERFSLILESASTNQTSMYLCASSFRLAGGEGTDTQYFGPGTRLTVL.

In this sample, this clonotype turned up many times. The CDR3 is CASSLTASGEQFF. The CDR3 coding sequence is TGTGCCAGCAGCCTCACCGCATCCGGGGAGCAGTTCTTC. The chain employs TRBV28 and TRBJ2-1; D unresolved. CDR3 length: 13 residues. The V end was cut by 6 bases, the J end by 10 bases, with 16 bases between. CDR1 and CDR2 (germline): MDHEN, SYDVKM.

This clonotype has ten or more counts. This chain joins TRBV28 and TRBJ2-2; either TRBD1 or TRBD2 may supply D (5 bases each). Trimming shortened V by 3 bases and J by 7 bases, and 15 bases separated the two germline ends. This CDR3 is built from 15 residues. The germline gives CDR1 MDHEN, CDR2 SYDVKM. The CDR3 coding sequence is TGTGCCAGCAGTTTGGGACGTACCGATATCGGGGAGCTGTTTTTT. The encoded protein is CASSLGRTDIGELFF.

The gene calls are TRBV24-1 and TRBJ2-5; 11 bases are shared with TRBD2. CDR1 and CDR2 (germline): KGHDR, SFDVKD. Trimming removed 4 bases from V and 4 bases from J; junction bases left unmatched: 10. The CDR3 totals 17 residues. The CDR3 DNA reads as TGTGCCACCAGTGACCTCGGGACTAGCGGTTCCCTAGAGACCCAGTACTTC. Its protein is CATSDLGTSGSLETQYF.

The V gene is TRBV2, the J gene TRBJ2-2; TRBD2 agrees at 13 bases. The CDR3 sequence is 18 residues long. Germline assignment: CDR1 SNHLY and CDR2 FYNNEI. V lost 3 bases, J lost 0 bases, and 4 bases stayed unmatched. CDR3 bases: TGTGCCAGCAGTGACCCAACTAGCGGGAGGGCGAACACCGGGGAGCTGTTTTTT. This gives the protein CASSDPTSGRANTGELFF. Filled out from reference TRBV2 and TRBJ2-2, the complete variable domain reads EPEVTQTPSHQVTQMGQEVILRCVPISNHLYFYWYRQILGQKVEFLVSFYNNEISEKSEIFDDQFSVERPDGSNFTLKIRSTKLEDSAMYFCASSDPTSGRANTGELFFGEGSRLTVL.

This clonotype was observed at least ten times. Compared with germline, one end of the junction differs, possibly owing to a read error. The chain uses TRBV27 and TRBJ2-3, with D unresolved. The CDR3 is 13 amino acids. In germline, CDR1 is MNHEY, CDR2 SMNVEV (reference sequence). The CDR3 sequence: CASSLSSTDTQYF. CDR3 DNA: TGTGCCAGCAGCTTATCTAGCACAGATACGCAGTATTTT.

This clonotype was found many times. This sequence joins TRBV2 and TRBJ2-1, with a weak D call TRBD1 (6 bases). V was shortened by 1 base and J by 7 bases, with 11 bases between the two germline ends. Germline-derived CDR1 and CDR2 are SNHLY and FYNNEI. The CDR3 is 14 amino acids. For the CDR3, the DNA is TGTGCCAGCAGTGAAGGAACAGGGCTAAATGAGCAGTTCTTC. The encoded protein is CASSEGTGLNEQFF.

This clonotype has at least ten counts. The CDR3 loop is CASSDRINEKLFF. DNA for the CDR3: TGTGCCAGCAGTGACAGGATTAATGAAAAACTGTTTTTT. This chain uses TRBV6-1 with TRBJ1-4; no clear D gene. The CDR3 has 13 amino acids. The germline V gene encodes CDR1 MNHNS and CDR2 SASEGT. Trimming pared 3 bases from V and 4 bases from J, leaving 6 bases between.

This clonotype was counted at least ten times. The chain combines TRBV20-1 with TRBJ2-1; D tentatively reads TRBD1 or TRBD2 (5 bases each). V dropped 7 bases and J dropped 8 bases, with 21 bases sitting between them. Germline CDR1 DFQATT, CDR2 SNEGSKA (reference sequence). The CDR3 length is 14 residues. CDR3 amino acids: CSVTIGASYDEQFF. CDR3 nucleotides: TGCAGTGTTACCATCGGGGCTAGTTACGATGAGCAGTTCTTC.

The table lists this clonotype with many counts. The rearrangement uses TRBV10-1 and TRBJ2-2; TRBD1 matches at 7 bases. The trim removed 3 bases at V and 7 bases at J, leaving 2 bases unmatched. The CDR3 has 13 residues. CDR1 is WNHNN, CDR2 SYGVQD, per germline (reference sequence). The CDR3 nucleotides are TGCGCCAGCAGTGACAGGGGGAACGGGGAGCTGTTTTTT. Encoded protein: CASSDRGNGELFF.

V and J are TRBV19 and TRBJ1-5; D is uncertain. The ends were cut back, 3 bases at V and 3 bases at J, with 12 bases in the middle. The CDR3 has 15 amino acids. The germline CDR1 and CDR2 sequences are LNHDA and SQIVND (reference sequence). CDR3 loop: CASSMLSRLNQPQHF. As DNA, the CDR3 is TGTGCCAGTAGTATGCTTTCCAGGCTCAATCAGCCCCAGCATTTT.

This clonotype was detected many times. The V call is TRBV30, the J call TRBJ2-1, with D possibly TRBD2 on 5 matching bases. The CDR3 covers 12 residues. The germline CDR1 and CDR2 sequences are GTSNPN and SVGIG (reference sequence). V lost 1 base to trimming and J lost 7 bases, with 8 bases between them. The CDR3 protein is CAWSEGANEQFF. The CDR3 DNA reads as TGTGCCTGGAGTGAGGGAGCGAATGAGCAGTTCTTC. The complete variable domain, with remaining parts taken from reference TRBV30 and TRBJ2-1, reads SQTIHQWPATLVQPVGSPLSLECTVEGTSNPNLYWYRQAAGRGLQLLFYSVGIGQISSEVPQNLSASRPQDRQFILSSKKLLLSDSGFYLCAWSEGANEQFFGPGTRLTVL.

The chain carries TRBV11-1 and TRBJ2-1, with D tentatively TRBD1 (6 bases). This CDR3 is 13 amino acids long. Germline CDR1 SGHAT, CDR2 FQDESV (reference sequence). The V end was cut by 5 bases, the J end by 8 bases, with 13 bases between. The CDR3 region is CASSRRGSDEQFF. The CDR3 nucleotides are TGTGCCAGCAGCCGTAGGGGGAGCGATGAGCAGTTCTTC.

This clonotype was counted only a few times. The chain joins TRBV6-1 to TRBJ2-3; D remains unclear. The CDR3 totals 14 residues. Germline lookup yields CDR1 MNHNS and CDR2 SASEGT. Deletions cut 8 bases from V and 5 bases from J, with 17 bases between. This chain's CDR3 is CASVDATGGDTQYF. In DNA form, the CDR3 reads TGTGCCAGCGTGGACGCGACGGGCGGAGATACGCAGTATTTT.

In its sample, this clonotype was seen many times. This chain connects TRBV7-9 to TRBJ2-7, with a weak D call TRBD2 (6 bases). CDR3 length: 14 residues. V lost 1 base and J lost 3, with 10 bases in between. Germline CDR1 is SEHNR and CDR2 is FQNEAQ (reference sequence). The CDR3 DNA is TGTGCCAGCAGCTTAGAGGAGGGAATCTACGAGCAGTACTTC. Its protein is CASSLEEGIYEQYF. Supplemented by reference TRBV7-9 and TRBJ2-7, the full variable domain reads DTGVSQNPRHKITKRGQNVTFRCDPISEHNRLYWYRQTLGQGPEFLTYFQNEAQLEKSRLLSDRFSAERPKGSFSTLEIQRTEQGDSAMYLCASSLEEGIYEQYFGPGTRLTVT.

This clonotype was observed a handful of times. The chain links TRBV20-1 to TRBJ2-1, with D possibly matching TRBD2 (6 bases). This CDR3 contains 12 residues. V was shortened by 0 bases and J by 8 bases, with 8 bases between the two germline ends. CDR1 and CDR2 from the germline V gene are DFQATT and SNEGSKA (reference sequence). Here the CDR3 reads CSARDWRDEQFF. The CDR3, as DNA: TGCAGTGCTAGAGATTGGAGGGATGAGCAGTTCTTC.

This clonotype was seen more than once but under ten times. V and J are TRBV4-1 and TRBJ2-1; D is unclear. V lost 1 base and J lost 0, with 10 bases in between. Germline CDR1 and CDR2: MGHRA and YSYEKL. This CDR3 has 16 amino acids. The CDR3 sequence: CASSQGSQSSYNEQFF. CDR3 sequence (DNA): TGCGCCAGCAGCCAAGGTAGCCAAAGCTCCTACAATGAGCAGTTCTTC.

Turning to this clonotype: A much bigger clone sits one base away, suggesting this may be a read error. This chain links TRBV27 with TRBJ2-1; 7 nucleotides align to TRBD1. Near its end, the DNA agrees better with TRBJ2-7, so the J call may be wrong. The CDR3 is 13 residues long. CDR1 and CDR2 from the germline V gene are MNHEY and SMNVEV (reference sequence). The CDR3 sequence: CASRPDRLNEQYF. CDR3 sequence (DNA): TGTGCCAGCAGACCGGACAGGCTCAATGAGCAGTACTTC.

This clonotype was seen ten or more times. CDR3 sequence: CASSSTGFNQPQHF. The CDR3 DNA reads as TGTGCCAGCAGCTCGACAGGCTTCAATCAGCCCCAGCATTTT. The chain combines TRBV5-6 with TRBJ1-5, with TRBD1 as a possible D gene (6 bases). V dropped 3 bases and J dropped 3 bases, with 10 bases sitting between them. Germline lookup yields CDR1 SGHDT and CDR2 YYEEEE. The length of the CDR3 is 14 residues. Based on the CDR3 plus reference TRBV5-6 and TRBJ1-5, the full variable domain is DAGVTQSPTHLIKTRGQQVTLRCSPKSGHDTVSWYQQALGQGPQFIFQYYEEEERQRGNFPDRFSGHQFPNYSSELNVNALLLGDSALYLCASSSTGFNQPQHFGDGTRLSIL.

DNA for the CDR3: TGTGCCAGCAACACGGGACAGGGGAGCAATCAGCCCCAGCATTTT. Translating it yields CASNTGQGSNQPQHF. V usage is TRBV28 and J usage is TRBJ1-5; 10 nucleotides agree with TRBD1. This CDR3 is 15 amino acids long. Germline trimming cut 7 bases from V and 1 base from J; bases unmatched to any gene: 4. Germline CDR1 MDHEN, CDR2 SYDVKM.